Listed below are T cell receptor beta chains from one sample, sequenced in a study of blood T cell repertoires in COVID-19. Assay used: immunoSEQ multiplex PCR; TCRdb lists only in-frame clones, some missing. In the table there are 150,000 to 200,000 clones, over 80% of which are singletons. Sequencing was carried out using peripheral blood. The receptors were sampled from a woman aged 70-85 years with acute or convalescent COVID-19. Each CDR3 is given with its conserved first and last residue. A D gene is named only where the DNA matches it firmly. The size entry is marked missing in some rows and otherwise reads once, few, many or a size class.

size: NA
V: TRBV7-2
J: TRBJ2-7
D: TRBD1
DNA: TGTGCCAGCAGCTTATTTTCTGGGTTCCCGGGACAGGGGCGCTACGAGCAGTACTTC
CDR3: CASSLFSGFPGQGRYEQYF

size: NA
V: TRBV18
J: TRBJ2-7
D: NA
DNA: TGTGCCAGCTCACTACAGGGCTACGAGCAGTACTTC
CDR3: CASSLQGYEQYF

size: few
V: TRBV4-3
J: TRBJ1-3
D: NA
DNA: TGCGCCAGCAGCCTAAGGACAGATTTAGGAAACACCATATATTTT
CDR3: CASSLRTDLGNTIYF

size: NA
V: TRBV6-5
J: TRBJ1-2
D: TRBD1
DNA: TGTGCCAGCAGTTACGGACAGGGGAGCTATGGCTACACCTTC
CDR3: CASSYGQGSYGYTF

size: NA
V: TRBV5-6
J: TRBJ1-5
D: TRBD1
DNA: TGTGCCAGCAGCTTACGACAGGGGCAACCCTTCCAGCATTTT
CDR3: CASSLRQGQPFQHF

size: NA
V: TRBV4-1
J: TRBJ2-3
D: TRBD2
DNA: TGCGCCAGCAGCCAAGGTGTAGCGGGAGGGAAAGCAGATACGCAGTATTTT
CDR3: CASSQGVAGGKADTQYF

size: NA
V: TRBV9
J: TRBJ2-2
D: NA
DNA: TGTGCCAGCAGCACCGCAAGGCGGGACACCGGGGAGCTGTTTTTT
CDR3: CASSTARRDTGELFF

size: once
V: TRBV6-6
J: TRBJ2-7
D: TRBD1
DNA: TGTGCCAGCAGCCGCTGGACAGGGGTCGAGCAGTACTTC
CDR3: CASSRWTGVEQYF

size: NA
V: TRBV19
J: TRBJ1-2
D: TRBD1
DNA: TGTGCCAGTAGTCTCAAGCACCGGACAGGGGGCTCTCGCTACACCTTC
CDR3: CASSLKHRTGGSRYTF

size: few
V: TRBV28
J: TRBJ2-7
D: NA
DNA: TGTGCCAGCAGGGGGAGTTCGGTTGAGCAGTACTTC
CDR3: CASRGSSVEQYF

size: NA
V: TRBV20-1
J: TRBJ1-3
D: NA
DNA: TGCAGTGCTAGTGACGGGGGAGGGGTCTCCGGAAACACCATATATTTT
CDR3: CSASDGGGVSGNTIYF

size: once
V: TRBV28
J: TRBJ2-3
D: NA
DNA: TGTGCCAGCAGTCGACAGGAAGGCACAGATACGCAGTATTTT
CDR3: CASSRQEGTDTQYF

size: NA
V: TRBV7-2
J: TRBJ2-7
D: NA
DNA: TGTGCCAGCAGCTTCCCCCAGAACCCATACGAGCAGTACTTC
CDR3: CASSFPQNPYEQYF

size: once
V: TRBV6-2/TRBV6-3
J: TRBJ1-1
D: NA
DNA: TGTGCCAGCAGTTACACAGGCAGGGGTGATAACACTGAAGCTTTCTTT
CDR3: CASSYTGRGDNTEAFF

size: NA
V: TRBV4-2
J: TRBJ2-7
D: TRBD1
DNA: TGTGCCAGCAACAGACAGGGGGACGAGCAGTACTTC
CDR3: CASNRQGDEQYF

size: NA
V: TRBV4-3
J: TRBJ2-1
D: NA
DNA: TGCGCCAGCAGCCAAGCCAGGGACTCCTACAATGAGCAGTTCTTC
CDR3: CASSQARDSYNEQFF

size: NA
V: TRBV4-3
J: TRBJ2-7
D: NA
DNA: TGCGCCAGCAGCCAAGATTCCACAGGGGGTAGCGGGCGAAAATTCTACGAGCAGTACTTC
CDR3: CASSQDSTGGSGRKFYEQYF

size: NA
V: TRBV20-1
J: TRBJ2-4
D: NA
DNA: TGCAGTGCCTCAGGGGAGAACATTCAGTACTTC
CDR3: CSASGENIQYF

size: once
V: TRBV19
J: TRBJ2-1
D: TRBD2
DNA: TGTGCCACCACATTGCAAGGACTAGGCAGCAATGAGCAGTTCTTC
CDR3: CATTLQGLGSNEQFF

size: NA
V: TRBV6-6
J: TRBJ2-7
D: NA
DNA: TGTGCCAGCAGTTACTCGCGGAGTTTCACCTACGAGCAGTACTTC
CDR3: CASSYSRSFTYEQYF

size: NA
V: TRBV7-2
J: TRBJ1-2
D: TRBD1
DNA: TGTGCCAGCAGCCCAGGACAGGGGAAGGGCTATGGCTACACCTTC
CDR3: CASSPGQGKGYGYTF

size: few
V: TRBV6-2/TRBV6-3
J: TRBJ2-7
D: NA
DNA: TGTGCCAGCAGTTATTCGCGATCCTACGAGCAGTACTTC
CDR3: CASSYSRSYEQYF

size: NA
V: TRBV2
J: TRBJ1-2
D: NA
DNA: TGTGCCAGCAGGGACTGGACAGCCTCGGGGAACTATGGCTACACCTTC
CDR3: CASRDWTASGNYGYTF

size: few
V: TRBV7-9
J: TRBJ1-5
D: NA
DNA: TGTGCCAGCAGTCGAGACAATGGCTACCAGCCCCAGCATTTT
CDR3: CASSRDNGYQPQHF

size: NA
V: TRBV29-1
J: TRBJ2-1
D: NA
DNA: TGCAGCCTAAAGACAGCGACAGTGGATGAGCAGTTCTTC
CDR3: CSLKTATVDEQFF

size: few
V: TRBV5-6
J: TRBJ2-7
D: NA
DNA: TGTGCCAGCAGCTTGGGTCACGCGGGCGCCGAGCAGTACTTC
CDR3: CASSLGHAGAEQYF

size: NA
V: TRBV5-1
J: TRBJ1-1
D: NA
DNA: TGCGCCAGCAGATCTAGACGGGACACTGAAGCTTTCTTT
CDR3: CASRSRRDTEAFF

size: few
V: TRBV5-1
J: TRBJ1-1
D: NA
DNA: TGCGCCAGCAGCTTGTATCCGGCGGTGAACACTGAAGCTTTCTTT
CDR3: CASSLYPAVNTEAFF

size: few
V: TRBV20-1
J: TRBJ2-7
D: NA
DNA: TGCAGTGCTAGAGAATACTACGAGCAGTACTTC
CDR3: CSAREYYEQYF

size: NA
V: TRBV20-1
J: TRBJ2-7
D: NA
DNA: TGCAGTGCTAGTTCTGACGGGAGAGGCTACGAGCAGTACTTC
CDR3: CSASSDGRGYEQYF

size: NA
V: TRBV15
J: TRBJ2-1
D: TRBD1
DNA: TGTGCCACCAGCAGACCCTACAGGGGGCAAGACAATGAGCAGTTCTTC
CDR3: CATSRPYRGQDNEQFF

size: NA
V: TRBV28
J: TRBJ1-5
D: TRBD1
DNA: TGTGCCAGCAGTTTTACCAGGGGGCGCGGGCAGCCCCAGCATTTT
CDR3: CASSFTRGRGQPQHF

size: NA
V: TRBV19
J: TRBJ1-6
D: TRBD1
DNA: TGTGCCAGTAGTATAGCGGCTCCGGGACAGGGAGATTCACCCCTCCACTTT
CDR3: CASSIAAPGQGDSPLHF

size: few
V: TRBV18
J: TRBJ2-1
D: TRBD2
DNA: TGTGCCAGCTCACCCACTAGCGGGGGTTACAATGAGCAGTTCTTC
CDR3: CASSPTSGGYNEQFF

size: NA
V: TRBV7-6
J: TRBJ2-7
D: NA
DNA: TGTGCCAGCAGCTTAGCGTACCGAGGGGAGCAGTACTTC
CDR3: CASSLAYRGEQYF

size: NA
V: TRBV2
J: TRBJ1-4
D: NA
DNA: TGTGCCAGCACAACCTTCCCCCTGGGCAGGGTTAGAGAAAAACTGTTTTTT
CDR3: CASTTFPLGRVREKLFF

size: NA
V: TRBV6-5
J: TRBJ1-1
D: TRBD1
DNA: TGTGCCAGCAGTTACACAGGGGCCCGGGGTGCTTTCTTT
CDR3: CASSYTGARGAFF

size: NA
V: TRBV15
J: TRBJ2-1
D: TRBD2
DNA: TGTGCCACCAGCAGCCTCAGCGGGAGGGGGAACAATGAGCAGTTCTTC
CDR3: CATSSLSGRGNNEQFF

size: once
V: TRBV9
J: TRBJ2-5
D: NA
DNA: TGTGCCAGCAGCGTTAGTTCCTGGGAGACCCAGTACTTC
CDR3: CASSVSSWETQYF